This TCR beta chain is from a study of Tregs in tolerant kidney transplant recipients. Findings of the study overall: Few patients were studied, so findings need validation in larger groups. In tolerant patients, donor-specific Tregs outgrew total Tregs, suggesting antigen-driven expansion. No direct test of biological reproducibility was done here.

TCRdb's table, derived via immunoSEQ multiplex PCR, lists solely in-frame clones and lacks some. The sample lists roughly 64,000 clones, about 90% occurring once. The germline CDR1 and CDR2 sequences are SGHRS and YFSETQ. V was pared by 2 bases and J by 8 bases, with 13 bases between. The CDR3 consists of 14 residues. Mixed chimerism was transient after nonmyeloablative marrow transplants from related graft donors. Unstimulated regulatory T cells (CD4+CD25+CD127-), CD4+CD25- non-regulatory cells, CD4 and CD8 cells were FACS-sorted from thawed PBMCs. Comments on this clone: Its antigen is still unknown.

The receptor's source is a human patient who received a combined kidney and bone marrow transplant. Some T cells may arise from the graft donor. The sequences come from CD4+ T cells from blood (PBMCs), collected 6 months after the transplant. The chain carries TRBV5-1 and TRBJ1-4, with a tentative D call TRBD1 (5 bases). CDR3 loop: CASSFGGVEEKLFF. CDR3 coding DNA: TGCGCCAGCAGCTTTGGAGGGGTAGAGGAAAAACTGTTTTTT.